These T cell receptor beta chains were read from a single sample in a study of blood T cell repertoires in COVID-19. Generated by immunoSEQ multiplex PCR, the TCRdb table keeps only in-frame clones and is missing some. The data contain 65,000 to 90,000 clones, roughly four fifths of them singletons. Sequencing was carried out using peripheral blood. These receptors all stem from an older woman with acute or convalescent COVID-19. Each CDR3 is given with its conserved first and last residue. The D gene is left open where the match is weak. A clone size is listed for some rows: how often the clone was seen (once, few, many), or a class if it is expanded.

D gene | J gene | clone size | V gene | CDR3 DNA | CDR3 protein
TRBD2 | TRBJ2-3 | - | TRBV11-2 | TGTGCCAGCAGCCCCGAAGGACTAGCGGGGGGCTCCACAGATACGCAGTATTTT | CASSPEGLAGGSTDTQYF
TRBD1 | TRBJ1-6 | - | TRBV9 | TGTGCCAGCAGCGTAAGTCCCTACAGGGGGCACGATTCACCCCTCCACTTT | CASSVSPYRGHDSPLHF
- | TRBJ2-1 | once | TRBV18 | TGTGCCAGCTCACTAATCGACAGGACCACCTACAATGAGCAGTTCTTC | CASSLIDRTTYNEQFF
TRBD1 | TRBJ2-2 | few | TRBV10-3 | TGTGCCATCAGCTCGGGACAGGGGCAAAACGGGGAGCTGTTTTTT | CAISSGQGQNGELFF
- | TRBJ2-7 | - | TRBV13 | TGTGCCAGCAGCGCCGGAGCCGGGGAGGCTACGCAGTACTTC | CASSAGAGEATQYF
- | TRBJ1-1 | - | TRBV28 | TGTGCCACCCGGGGGGGGGCTGAAGCTTTCTTT | CATRGGAEAFF
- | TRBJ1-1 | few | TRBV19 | TGTGCCAGTAGTTTACCACAGGGGAACACTGAAGCTTTCTTT | CASSLPQGNTEAFF
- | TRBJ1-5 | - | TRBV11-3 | TGTGCCAGCAGCTTAGGTTCCGGGCAGGGGTATAGAGAGCCCCAGCATTTT | CASSLGSGQGYREPQHF
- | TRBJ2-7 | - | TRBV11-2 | TGTGCCAGCAGCTTGGGCTTATACGAGCAGTACTTC | CASSLGLYEQYF
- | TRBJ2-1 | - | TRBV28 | TGTGCCAGCAGCGGCCTACCTAGCGTCAAGTTCTTC | CASSGLPSVKFF
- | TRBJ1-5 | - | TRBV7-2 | TGTGCCAGCAGCTTAAGGCGGGGAAATCAGCCCCAGCATTTT | CASSLRRGNQPQHF
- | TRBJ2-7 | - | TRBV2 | TGTGCCAGCAGGGTAGGGATTAATCGGGGTGAGCAGTACTTC | CASRVGINRGEQYF
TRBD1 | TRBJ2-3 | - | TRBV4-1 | TGCGCCAGCAGCCTGTTTTCCGGGACAGGCAAGACAGATACGCAGTATTTT | CASSLFSGTGKTDTQYF
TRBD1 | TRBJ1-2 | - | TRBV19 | TGTGCCACCTCCGGGACAGGTCCATATGGCTACACCTTC | CATSGTGPYGYTF
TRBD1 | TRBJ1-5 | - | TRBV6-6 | TGTGCCAGCAGCGAGACAGGGGGCCAGCAGCCCCAGCATTTT | CASSETGGQQPQHF